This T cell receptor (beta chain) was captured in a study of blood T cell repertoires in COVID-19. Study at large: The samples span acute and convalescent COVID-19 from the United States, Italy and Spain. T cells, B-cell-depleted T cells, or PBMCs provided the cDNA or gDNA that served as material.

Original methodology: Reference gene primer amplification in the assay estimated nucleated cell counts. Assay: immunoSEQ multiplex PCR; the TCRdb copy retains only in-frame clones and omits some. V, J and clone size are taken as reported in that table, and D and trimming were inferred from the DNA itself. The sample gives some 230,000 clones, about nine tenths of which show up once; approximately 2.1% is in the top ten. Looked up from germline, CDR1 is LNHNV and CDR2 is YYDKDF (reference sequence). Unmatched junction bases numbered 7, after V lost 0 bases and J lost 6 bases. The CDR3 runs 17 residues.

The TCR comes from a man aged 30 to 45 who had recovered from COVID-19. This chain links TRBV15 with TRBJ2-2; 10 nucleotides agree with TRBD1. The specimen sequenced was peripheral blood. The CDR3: CATSRDPSGTGAGELFF. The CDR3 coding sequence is TGTGCCACCAGCAGAGATCCTTCAGGGACAGGGGCCGGGGAGCTGTTTTTT.